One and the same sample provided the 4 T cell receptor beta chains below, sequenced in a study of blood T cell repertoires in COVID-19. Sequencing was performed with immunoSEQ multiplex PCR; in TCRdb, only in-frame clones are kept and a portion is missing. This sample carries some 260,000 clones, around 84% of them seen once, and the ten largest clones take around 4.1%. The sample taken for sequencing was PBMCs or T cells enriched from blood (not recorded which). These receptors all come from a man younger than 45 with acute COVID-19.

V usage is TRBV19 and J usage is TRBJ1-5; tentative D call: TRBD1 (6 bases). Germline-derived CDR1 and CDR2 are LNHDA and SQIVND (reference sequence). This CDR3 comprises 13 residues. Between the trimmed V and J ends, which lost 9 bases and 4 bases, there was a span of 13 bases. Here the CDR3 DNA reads TGTGCCAGCAACATCGACAGGAATCAGCCCCAGCATTTT. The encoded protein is CASNIDRNQPQHF.

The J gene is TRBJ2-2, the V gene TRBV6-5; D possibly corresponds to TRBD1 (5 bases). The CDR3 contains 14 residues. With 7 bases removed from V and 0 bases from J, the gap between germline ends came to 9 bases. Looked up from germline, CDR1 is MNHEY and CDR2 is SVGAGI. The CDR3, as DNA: TGTGCCAGCATAAGACAGACGAACACCGGGGAGCTGTTTTTT. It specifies CASIRQTNTGELFF.

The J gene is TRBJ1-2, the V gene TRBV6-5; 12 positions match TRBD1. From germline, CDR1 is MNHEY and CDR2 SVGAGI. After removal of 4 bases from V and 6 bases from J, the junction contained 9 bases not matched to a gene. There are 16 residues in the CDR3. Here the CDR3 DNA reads TGTGCCAGCAGTTTAACTCGGGGACAGGGGGCAAATGGCTACACCTTC. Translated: CASSLTRGQGANGYTF.

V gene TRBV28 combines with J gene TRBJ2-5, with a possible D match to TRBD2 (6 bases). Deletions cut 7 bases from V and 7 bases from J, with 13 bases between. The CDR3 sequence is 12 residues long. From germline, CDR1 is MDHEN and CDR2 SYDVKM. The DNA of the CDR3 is TGTGCCAGCAATGGAGGGTTTCGGACCCAGTACTTC. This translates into CASNGGFRTQYF. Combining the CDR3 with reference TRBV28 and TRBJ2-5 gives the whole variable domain DVKVTQSSRYLVKRTGEKVFLECVQDMDHENMFWYRQDPGLGLRLIYFSYDVKMKEKGDIPEGYSVSREKKERFSLILESASTNQTSMYLCASNGGFRTQYFGPGTRLLVL.